Given below is one TCR beta chain in context. At the DNA level, this CDR3 is encoded by other sequences in the same sample as well. Authors' methods: Amplification with reference gene primers provided the estimates of nucleated cell counts. TCRdb's copy holds only in-frame clones and misses some; the assay was immunoSEQ multiplex PCR. V and J calls and clone size are copied from that table; D and trimming were computed from the DNA. The table lists 45,000 to 65,000 clones, roughly nine tenths of them singletons, with about 26% in the top ten. From germline, CDR1 is LGHNA and CDR2 YSLEER. The CDR3 is 14 residues long. Deletions cut 0 bases from V and 6 bases from J, with 8 bases between. These data originate in a study of blood T cell repertoires in COVID-19. The overall study: COVID-19 samples, acute and convalescent, were from the United States, Italy and Spain. Nucleic acid was either cDNA or gDNA, and it came from T cells, B-cell-depleted T cells, or PBMCs.

The TCR comes from a human donor in a cohort sampled during active COVID-19. What was sequenced was peripheral blood. The V and J genes are TRBV4-3 and TRBJ2-2; D unresolved. This CDR3 is CASSQDRRAGELFF. CDR3 DNA: TGCGCCAGCAGCCAAGATAGGAGAGCCGGGGAGCTGTTTTTT.